Listed here are 3 T cell receptor beta chains from one sample, sequenced in a study of blood T cell repertoires in COVID-19 (dated by TCRdb to about 2020). Library construction relied on the immunoSEQ multiplex PCR assay. The source is immuneACCESS, and TCRdb retained only in-frame sequences with V and J called. Part of the clones is not carried over; for the studies checked, unresolved V genes explain less than half of this, and the remainder is unexplained. The sample includes approximately 200,000 clones, with more than 70% observed a single time. 4% to 5% of the sample rests with the top ten. Input material: peripheral blood. The receptors come from a woman aged 25 to 39 with acute or convalescent COVID-19.

This chain links TRBV4-2 with TRBJ2-3; 10 bases line up with TRBD1. The V segment lost 1 base and the J segment 1 base; nucleotides outside the gene matches: 2. This CDR3 spans 16 amino acids. Per germline, CDR1 LGHNA and CDR2 YNFKEQ. Here the CDR3 reads CASSQGGQGGTDTQYF. CDR3 sequence (DNA): TGTGCCAGCAGCCAAGGAGGACAGGGGGGCACAGATACGCAGTATTTT.

This chain connects TRBV6-5 to TRBJ2-2; 8 bases are shared with TRBD2. The CDR3 length is 15 residues. Germline V gene sequence: CDR1 MNHEY, CDR2 SVGAGI. V lost 2 bases and J lost 4; bases outside the gene matches: 3. The CDR3 DNA reads TGTGCCAGCAGTTACGCAGCGGGAGCCACCGGGGAGCTGTTTTTT. Amino acid sequence: CASSYAAGATGELFF.

J is TRBJ2-5 and V is TRBV19, with TRBD2 matching 10 bases. V gave up 6 bases and J gave up 3 bases; unmatched junction bases: 10. Germline V gene data show CDR1 as LNHDA and CDR2 as SQIVND (reference sequence). This CDR3 has 16 residues. CDR3 sequence: CASSRGGLAGEETQYF. The CDR3 region has the DNA TGTGCCAGTAGCAGAGGGGGTCTAGCGGGAGAAGAGACCCAGTACTTC.